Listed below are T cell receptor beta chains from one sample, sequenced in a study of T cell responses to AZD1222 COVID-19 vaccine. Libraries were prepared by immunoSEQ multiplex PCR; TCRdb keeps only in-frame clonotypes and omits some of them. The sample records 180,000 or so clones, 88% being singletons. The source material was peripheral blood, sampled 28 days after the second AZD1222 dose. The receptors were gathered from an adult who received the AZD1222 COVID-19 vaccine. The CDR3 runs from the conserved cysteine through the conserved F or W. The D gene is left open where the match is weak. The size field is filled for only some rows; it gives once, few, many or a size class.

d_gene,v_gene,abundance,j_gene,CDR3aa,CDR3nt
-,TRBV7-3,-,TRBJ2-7,CASSLGGSPVEQYF,TGTGCCAGCAGCTTAGGTGGGTCCCCCGTTGAGCAGTACTTC
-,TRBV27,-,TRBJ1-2,CASSLLGGRGYTF,TGTGCCAGCAGTTTATTGGGGGGCAGGGGCTACACCTTC
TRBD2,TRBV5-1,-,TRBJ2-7,CASSSGLAGVASYEQYF,TGCGCCAGCAGCTCGGGACTAGCGGGAGTCGCCTCCTACGAGCAGTACTTC
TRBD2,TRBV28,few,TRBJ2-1,CASILGLAGVNEQFF,TGTGCCAGCATCCTCGGACTAGCGGGGGTAAATGAGCAGTTCTTC
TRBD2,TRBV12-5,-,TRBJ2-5,CASGLSTSGQETQYF,TGTGCTAGTGGTTTGTCGACTAGCGGCCAAGAGACCCAGTACTTC
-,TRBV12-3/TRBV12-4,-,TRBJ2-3,CASSLATVSQYF,TGTGCCAGCAGTTTAGCGACTGTATCGCAGTATTTT
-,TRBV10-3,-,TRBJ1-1,CASRAGKMNTEAFF,TGTGCCAGCAGGGCAGGGAAAATGAACACTGAAGCTTTCTTT
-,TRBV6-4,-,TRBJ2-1,CASSAGTQNEQFF,TGTGCCAGCAGTGCCGGGACTCAGAATGAGCAGTTCTTC
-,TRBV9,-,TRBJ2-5,CASSGGQKETQYF,TGTGCCAGCAGCGGTGGACAGAAAGAGACCCAGTACTTC
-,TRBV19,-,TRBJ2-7,CASSAGWVYEQYF,TGTGCCAGTAGTGCAGGGTGGGTCTACGAGCAGTACTTC
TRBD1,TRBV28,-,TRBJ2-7,CASRSPGTGSYEQYF,TGTGCCAGCAGGAGCCCCGGGACAGGATCCTACGAGCAGTACTTC
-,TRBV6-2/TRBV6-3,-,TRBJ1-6,CASSYQGYNSPLHF,TGTGCCAGCAGTTACCAGGGGTATAATTCACCCCTCCACTTT
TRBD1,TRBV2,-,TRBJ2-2,CASTETGPGELFF,TGTGCCAGCACAGAGACAGGGCCCGGGGAGCTGTTTTTT
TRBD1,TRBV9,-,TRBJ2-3,CASSTDRGQGKDTQYF,TGTGCCAGCAGCACAGACAGGGGTCAGGGAAAAGATACGCAGTATTTT
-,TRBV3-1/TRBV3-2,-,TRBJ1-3,CASSQSSGNTIYF,TGTGCCAGCAGCCAAAGCTCTGGAAACACCATATATTTT
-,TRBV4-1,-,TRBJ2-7,CASSQDTGYGSYEQYF,TGCGCCAGCAGCCAAGATACCGGGTACGGCTCCTACGAGCAGTACTTC
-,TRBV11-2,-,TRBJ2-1,CASSLAGGDPAGNEQFF,TGTGCCAGCAGCTTAGCGGGTGGGGACCCCGCGGGGAATGAGCAGTTCTTC
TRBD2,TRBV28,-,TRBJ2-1,CASILSSGRGNEQFF,TGTGCCAGCATCCTCTCTAGCGGGAGAGGCAATGAGCAGTTCTTC
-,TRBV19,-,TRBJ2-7,CASSIPGVPYEQYF,TGTGCCAGTAGTATACCTGGTGTTCCCTACGAGCAGTACTTC
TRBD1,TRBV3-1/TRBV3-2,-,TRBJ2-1,CASSRAGGMEQFF,TGTGCCAGCAGCCGGGCAGGGGGTATGGAGCAGTTCTTC
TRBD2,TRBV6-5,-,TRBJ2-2,CASLREAGELFF,TGTGCCAGCCTGCGGGAGGCCGGGGAGCTGTTTTTT
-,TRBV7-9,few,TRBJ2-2,CASSSPNTGELFF,TGTGCCAGCAGCTCTCCGAACACCGGGGAGCTGTTTTTT
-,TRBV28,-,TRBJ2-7,CASSLLAGGGYEQYF,TGTGCCAGCTCCCTATTAGCAGGGGGGGGTTACGAGCAGTACTTC
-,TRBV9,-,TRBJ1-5,CASSVKVLGARRDF,TGTGCCAGCAGCGTAAAGGTTTTGGGGGCTCGACGGGATTTT
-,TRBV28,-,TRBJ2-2,CASSSHHNTGELFF,TGTGCCAGCAGTTCGCACCATAACACCGGGGAGCTGTTTTTT
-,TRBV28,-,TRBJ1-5,CASRTGYQPQHF,TGTGCCAGCAGAACAGGGTATCAGCCCCAGCATTTT
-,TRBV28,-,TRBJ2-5,CASRPGQETQYF,TGTGCCAGCAGACCCGGACAAGAGACCCAGTACTTC
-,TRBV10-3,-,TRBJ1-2,CAIRYDMGHGYTF,TGTGCCATCAGGTACGACATGGGCCATGGCTACACCTTC
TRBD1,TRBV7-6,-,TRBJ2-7,CASSLSGTGGKEQYF,TGTGCCAGCAGCTTGAGCGGCACAGGGGGCAAAGAGCAGTACTTC
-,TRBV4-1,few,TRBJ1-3,CASSLAGGSPNTIYF,TGCGCCAGCAGCCTAGCAGGCGGCAGTCCGAACACCATATATTTT
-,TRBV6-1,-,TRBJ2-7,CASSSGGASYEQYF,TGTGCCAGCAGCTCTGGGGGAGCCAGCTACGAGCAGTACTTC
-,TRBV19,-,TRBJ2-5,CASSIVSQETQYF,TGTGCCAGTAGTATAGTTTCCCAAGAGACCCAGTACTTC
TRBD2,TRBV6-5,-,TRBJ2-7,CASGSYSGSNEQYF,TGTGCCAGCGGAAGTTATAGCGGGAGTAACGAGCAGTACTTC
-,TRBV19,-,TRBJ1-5,CASSIEGILNQPQHF,TGTGCCAGTAGTATAGAGGGGATCCTCAATCAGCCCCAGCATTTT
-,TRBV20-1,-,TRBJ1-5,CSASRLRAPNPPLLQPQHF,TGCAGTGCGAGTCGCCTCCGGGCTCCTAATCCCCCCCTCCTTCAGCCCCAGCATTTT
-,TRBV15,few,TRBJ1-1,CATSRNPLMNTEAFF,TGTGCCACCAGCAGAAACCCGCTGATGAACACTGAAGCTTTCTTT
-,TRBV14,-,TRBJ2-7,CASSQGRESYEQYF,TGTGCCAGCAGCCAAGGGAGGGAGTCCTACGAGCAGTACTTC
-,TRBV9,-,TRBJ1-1,CASSVQGMNTEAFF,TGTGCCAGCAGCGTACAGGGTATGAACACTGAAGCTTTCTTT
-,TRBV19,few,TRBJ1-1,CASSIVWRQDTEAFF,TGTGCCAGTAGTATTGTCTGGAGACAGGACACTGAAGCTTTCTTT
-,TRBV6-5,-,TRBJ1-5,CASSVRGVEVQPQHF,TGTGCCAGCAGCGTACGAGGGGTCGAGGTTCAGCCCCAGCATTTT
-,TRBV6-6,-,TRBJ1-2,CASSYSQGNGYTF,TGTGCCAGCAGTTACTCACAGGGTAATGGCTACACCTTC
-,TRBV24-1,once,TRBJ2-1,CATSDLFQRQFF,TGTGCCACCAGTGATTTGTTTCAAAGGCAGTTCTTC